This TCR beta chain was sequenced during a study of siplizumab effects on memory and regulatory T cells. Study findings and constraints: Relative to controls at roughly 27%, mappable alloreactive CD4+ clones exhibited a mean Treg-derived proportion of approximately 70% with siplizumab. Proliferating Tregs taken from siplizumab cultures were not shown to have a confirmed suppressive function. Solely a minor proportion of alloreactive clones could be assigned to unstimulated subsets. Naive T cells looked more diverse than memory cells, and they looked like major contributors to the alloresponse.

The repertoire was sequenced with immunoSEQ multiplex PCR; TCRdb's copy has only in-frame clones and lacks some. The profile covers around 100,000 clones, with 75% to 95% appearing a single time and over 0.12% taken by the ten largest. Germline CDR1 KGHSH, CDR2 LQKENI. The CDR3 runs 15 residues. Deletions cut 2 bases from V and 6 bases from J, with 16 bases between. Turning to this clone: Its cognate antigen is unknown.

The sequenced sample was CD4+ T cells sorted from blood. V is TRBV18 and J is TRBJ1-2; D remains ambiguous. This receptor was identified in a human donor in good health. CDR3 sequence reads: CASSPGLERVDGYTF. For the CDR3, the DNA is TGTGCCAGCTCACCAGGGCTTGAAAGGGTAGATGGCTACACCTTC.